The subject of this entry is one T cell receptor beta chain. The target antigen is unknown. This sample was included in a study of radiotherapy plus CTLA-4 blockade in lung cancer. Study information: An objective response was seen in approximately 17% of patients, and disease control in around 31%. Broader study findings: Best predicting response, reportedly, were early blood T cell clone dynamics, with interferon-beta.

Germline assignment: CDR1 MNHNS and CDR2 SASEGT. V dropped 4 bases and J dropped 4; count of bases not matched to a gene: 7. The CDR3 loop spans 15 amino acids. TCRdb's copy holds only in-frame clones and misses some; the assay was immunoSEQ multiplex PCR. The data show roughly 88,000 clones, with under 90% seen just once and 0.65% to 0.9% held by the top ten. This TCR derives from a human donor with non-small cell lung cancer who had stable disease on radiotherapy plus ipilimumab. Source: peripheral blood, taken from a patient treated with radiotherapy plus ipilimumab. This rearrangement joins TRBV6-1 to TRBJ2-1; 7 bases agree with TRBD2. In nucleotides, the CDR3 is TGTGCCAGCAGTGCTCGGGAGGTTCAGTACAATGAGCAGTTCTTC. Translated: CASSAREVQYNEQFF.